Presented here are 18 T cell receptor beta chains from one specimen sequenced in a study of blood T cell repertoires in COVID-19. Libraries were prepared by immunoSEQ multiplex PCR; TCRdb keeps only in-frame clonotypes and omits some of them. The table shows approximately 160,000 clones, with around 81% occurring only once. Sequencing was performed on peripheral blood. Receptor source: a man in his sixties with active or convalescent COVID-19.

In this sample, this clone turned up a few times. This sequence joins TRBV10-3 and TRBJ1-2, with 8 bases aligning to TRBD1. The CDR3 is 18 amino acids. V trimming: 3 bases; J trimming: 2 bases; junction bases outside the gene matches: 14. Per the germline V gene, CDR1 is ENHRY and CDR2 is SYGVKD. CDR3 protein: CAISEEDRAITLNYGYTF. For the CDR3, the DNA is TGTGCCATCAGTGAAGAGGACAGGGCAATAACTCTAAACTATGGCTACACCTTC.

The V and J genes are TRBV5-1 and TRBJ2-7, with 9 bases that match TRBD1. With 4 bases clipped from V and 5 bases from J, the junction kept 13 bases outside the gene matches. The germline V gene has CDR1 SGHRS and CDR2 YFSETQ. The CDR3 is 16 residues long. The CDR3: CASSRPPTGGGNEQYF. In DNA, the CDR3 is TGCGCCAGCAGCAGGCCTCCTACAGGGGGCGGGAACGAGCAGTACTTC.

The genes are TRBV18 and TRBJ2-7; D is perhaps TRBD1 (6 bases). V lost 6 bases and J 2 bases, leaving 17 bases between the germline ends. Germline CDR1 reads KGHSH; CDR2 reads LQKENI. The CDR3 totals 15 residues. DNA of the CDR3: TGTGCCAGCTCCTACAGGGTGGGGAGTCCCTACGAGCAGTACTTC. The encoded protein is CASSYRVGSPYEQYF.

The V and J genes are TRBV19 and TRBJ2-7, with D possibly TRBD2 on 5 matching bases. Germline loops: CDR1 LNHDA, CDR2 SQIVND (reference sequence). The CDR3 runs 17 residues. The germline V and J ends were trimmed by 5 bases and 1 base, with 21 bases remaining between them. The CDR3 loop is CASSSKGAGMGSYEQYF. The CDR3 bases are TGTGCCAGTAGTTCCAAGGGAGCCGGGATGGGGTCCTACGAGCAGTACTTC.

The genes are TRBV28 and TRBJ1-2; D gene ambiguous. The CDR3 totals 13 residues. Per germline, CDR1 MDHEN and CDR2 SYDVKM. V lost 5 bases and J 5 bases, leaving 12 bases between the germline ends. In DNA form, the CDR3 reads TGTGCCAGCAGTCGGGGAGATAGATATGGCTACACCTTC. As protein: CASSRGDRYGYTF.

This chain connects TRBV15 to TRBJ2-1, with TRBD2 matching 8 bases. CDR3 size: 15 residues. Per the germline V gene, CDR1 is LNHNV and CDR2 is YYDKDF (reference sequence). Losses at the gene ends were 3 bases for V and 9 bases for J; bases not matched to a gene: 10. Here the CDR3 reads CATSRRTGGVPEQFF. DNA for the CDR3: TGTGCCACCAGCAGGAGGACCGGGGGGGTTCCTGAGCAGTTCTTC.

This clone appeared a single time. The chain carries TRBV5-6 and TRBJ2-7; TRBD2 aligns across 10 bases. J was trimmed by 0 bases and V by 3 bases; bases with no gene match: 9. Looked up from germline, CDR1 is SGHDT and CDR2 is YYEEEE. This CDR3 has 17 amino acids. CDR3 in DNA: TGTGCCAGCAGCTGGGCTAGCGGGGGCCCTGTCTCCTACGAGCAGTACTTC. Protein: CASSWASGGPVSYEQYF.

The V call is TRBV20-1, the J call TRBJ1-1; D ambiguous. Deletions cut 4 bases from V and 2 bases from J, with 5 bases between. Germline CDR1 is DFQATT and CDR2 is SNEGSKA (reference sequence). This CDR3 region has 11 residues. The CDR3 region is CSAMLNTEAFF. CDR3 coding DNA: TGCAGTGCTATGCTAAACACTGAAGCTTTCTTT.

This chain links TRBV7-9 with TRBJ2-2, with 11 bases aligning to TRBD2. Germline lookup yields CDR1 SEHNR and CDR2 FQNEAQ (reference sequence). The V and J ends lost 2 bases and 7 bases, in that order; junction bases with no gene match: 6. This CDR3 is 16 amino acids long. The CDR3 reads CASSLTTGTSGGELFF. In nucleotides, the CDR3 is TGTGCCAGCAGCTTAACCACCGGGACTAGCGGCGGGGAGCTGTTTTTT.

The CDR3 region is CASSFKSGGAGNTIYF. The CDR3 DNA reads as TGTGCCAGCAGCTTTAAGTCAGGGGGCGCGGGAAACACCATATATTTT. The genes are TRBV11-2 and TRBJ1-3; 8 bases map to TRBD1. Germline V gene data show CDR1 as SGHAT and CDR2 as FQNNGV. The CDR3 totals 16 residues. With V trimmed by 3 bases and J by 4 bases, 8 bases remained unmatched.

This chain joins TRBV6-5 and TRBJ2-7; weak D call: TRBD1 (5 bases). The V end was cut by 6 bases, the J end by 9 bases, with 18 bases between. Germline V gives CDR1 MNHEY, CDR2 SVGAGI. This CDR3 has 13 amino acids. In DNA form, the CDR3 reads TGTGCCAGCAGGCGTATCGACAGTAAACCGCAGTACTTC. The encoded protein is CASRRIDSKPQYF.

The chain has TRBV11-2 and TRBJ2-2, with TRBD2 as a possible D gene (5 bases). Per the germline V gene, CDR1 is SGHAT and CDR2 is FQNNGV. V was pared by 6 bases and J by 0 bases, with 11 bases between. The CDR3 totals 15 residues. The CDR3 loop is CASSSVDSNTGELFF. CDR3 nucleotide sequence: TGTGCCAGCAGTTCAGTGGACTCGAACACCGGGGAGCTGTTTTTT.

Notes on this clone: The same CDR3 arises from other DNA sequences in this sample as well. The CDR3: CASSQGTVSYEQYF. Written as DNA, the CDR3 is TGTGCCAGCAGCCAAGGGACAGTGAGCTACGAGCAGTACTTC. The gene calls are TRBV3-1 (or the pseudogene TRBV3-2) and TRBJ2-7; D perhaps matches TRBD1 (6 bases). This CDR3 is built from 14 residues. V was cut by 1 base and J by 3 bases, with 10 bases left in between. CDR1 is LGHDT, CDR2 YNNKEL, per germline (reference sequence).

This clone was seen more than once but under ten times. The rearrangement uses TRBV6-5 and TRBJ1-1; D gene ambiguous. The CDR3 extends over 16 amino acids. V lost 0 bases, J lost 3 bases, and 14 bases lay in between. The germline CDR1 and CDR2 sequences are MNHEY and SVGAGI. The CDR3, as DNA: TGTGCCAGCAGTTACTCGGCCGCGGCTGGCCACACTGAAGCTTTCTTT. This sequence encodes CASSYSAAAGHTEAFF.

This clone showed up just a few times. The rearrangement links TRBV18 to TRBJ2-6; maybe TRBD1 (5 bases). This CDR3 has 16 residues. Deletions cut 6 bases from V and 0 bases from J, with 12 bases between. Per germline, CDR1 KGHSH and CDR2 LQKENI. The CDR3 reads CASSRQLSSGANVLTF. The CDR3 nucleotides read TGTGCCAGCTCTAGACAGCTGAGCTCTGGGGCCAACGTCCTGACTTTC.

CDR3 protein: CASSLVPAGLAGNEQFF. DNA of the CDR3: TGCGCCAGCAGCTTAGTACCCGCGGGACTAGCCGGGAATGAGCAGTTCTTC. The chain links TRBV5-1 to TRBJ2-1; 9 bases map to TRBD2. CDR1 is SGHRS and CDR2 is YFSETQ in the germline V gene. The CDR3 totals 17 residues. The trim removed 2 bases at V and 7 bases at J, leaving 13 bases unmatched.

The V call is TRBV5-1, the J call TRBJ2-1; 7 bases align to TRBD1. After removal of 4 bases from V and 2 bases from J, the junction contained 6 bases not matched to a gene. CDR1 SGHRS and CDR2 YFSETQ come from the germline V gene. The CDR3 sequence is 15 residues long. The CDR3 DNA reads as TGCGCCAGCAGCCGGACAGGCGCCACCTACAATGAGCAGTTCTTC. Amino acid sequence: CASSRTGATYNEQFF.

The V and J genes are TRBV5-1 and TRBJ1-1; D not certain. V was cut by 5 bases and J by 1 base, with 15 bases left in between. Germline V gene lookup returns CDR1 SGHRS and CDR2 YFSETQ. The CDR3 extends over 15 amino acids. CDR3 residues: CASSGGPDGNTEAFF. The CDR3 DNA reads as TGCGCCAGCAGTGGCGGCCCCGATGGGAACACTGAAGCTTTCTTT.